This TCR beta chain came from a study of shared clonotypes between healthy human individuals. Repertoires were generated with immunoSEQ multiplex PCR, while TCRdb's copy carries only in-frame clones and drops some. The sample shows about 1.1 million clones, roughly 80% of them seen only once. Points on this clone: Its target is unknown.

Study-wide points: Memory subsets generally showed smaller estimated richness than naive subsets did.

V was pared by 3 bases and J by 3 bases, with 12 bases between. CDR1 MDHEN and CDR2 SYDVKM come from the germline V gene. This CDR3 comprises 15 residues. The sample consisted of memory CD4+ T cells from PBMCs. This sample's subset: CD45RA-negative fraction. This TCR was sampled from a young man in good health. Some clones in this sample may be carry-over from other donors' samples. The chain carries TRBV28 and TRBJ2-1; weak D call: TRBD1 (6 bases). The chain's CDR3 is CASSFWGTNYNEQFF. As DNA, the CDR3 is TGTGCCAGCAGTTTTTGGGGGACAAACTACAATGAGCAGTTCTTC.